A single sample gave rise to the 6 T cell receptor beta chains below, sequenced in a study of cytomegalovirus exposure and HLA in healthy donors. Primers for the PCR totalled 60 Vbeta and 13 Jbeta. Profiled with immunoSEQ multiplex PCR; TCRdb holds only in-frame clones, not every one. The repertoire holds over 140,000 clones, with approximately 80% as singletons. Sequencing was performed on PBMCs. These receptors were collected from a man aged 45 to 65 in good health and CMV-seronegative.

This clone was detected only a few times. DNA for the CDR3: TGTGCCAGCAGCACCGAACTACGGACCTACGAGCAGTACTTC. It yields the protein CASSTELRTYEQYF. The J gene is TRBJ2-7, the V gene TRBV2; D call uncertain. In germline, CDR1 is SNHLY, CDR2 FYNNEI. V was pared by 6 bases and J by 2 bases, with 14 bases between. This CDR3 is built from 14 residues.

V and J are TRBV5-6 and TRBJ1-3; D ambiguous. Germline lookup yields CDR1 SGHDT and CDR2 YYEEEE. The V end lost 2 bases, the J end lost 8 bases, and 8 bases lay between the germline ends. CDR3 size: 12 residues. DNA of the CDR3: TGTGCCAGCAGCTTAGATCCGGACACCATATATTTT. Residues: CASSLDPDTIYF.

V and J are TRBV6-1 and TRBJ1-5, with TRBD1 as a possible D gene (5 bases). The germline V and J ends were trimmed by 3 bases and 6 bases, with 9 bases remaining between them. This CDR3 is 13 amino acids long. Looked up from germline, CDR1 is MNHNS and CDR2 is SASEGT. The CDR3 protein is CASSDNGGQPQHF. The CDR3 DNA reads as TGTGCCAGCAGTGATAACGGGGGTCAGCCCCAGCATTTT.

The V and J genes are TRBV6-5 and TRBJ1-1; 9 bases line up with TRBD1. CDR1 and CDR2 from the germline V gene are MNHEY and SVGAGI. The trim removed 4 bases at V and 6 bases at J, leaving 12 bases unmatched. This CDR3 has 16 amino acids. The CDR3 DNA reads as TGTGCCAGCAGTTCCACAGGGGGCATGTTCCATCCTGAAGCTTTCTTT. It encodes CASSSTGGMFHPEAFF.

This chain connects TRBV10-3 to TRBJ2-7; 12 nucleotides match TRBD2. CDR1 and CDR2 (germline): ENHRY, SYGVKD. V shed 6 bases, J shed 2 bases, and the junction held 2 bases outside the gene matches. The CDR3 is 14 residues long. The CDR3 nucleotides read TGTGCCATCAGATCTAGCGGGGGGGCCTACGAGCAGTACTTC. Translation gives CAIRSSGGAYEQYF.

The chain combines TRBV5-4 with TRBJ2-5; D gene unclear. Deletions cut 1 base from V and 1 base from J, with 5 bases between. From germline, CDR1 is SGHNT and CDR2 YYREEE (reference sequence). CDR3 length: 13 residues. This chain's CDR3 is CASSLPSQETQYF. The CDR3 region has the DNA TGTGCCAGCAGCTTGCCCAGCCAAGAGACCCAGTACTTC.